Each of the 27 T cell receptor beta chains below was sequenced from the same sample in a study of cytomegalovirus exposure and HLA in healthy donors. The study ran its PCR with 60 Vbeta and 13 Jbeta primers. The data were produced by immunoSEQ multiplex PCR, yet TCRdb's version contains in-frame clones alone and is incomplete. This sample has about 38,000 clones; 66% occur once, and the top ten carry around 19%. Sequences were obtained from PBMCs. These TCRs come from a man aged 50-59 years in good health and CMV-seropositive.

The CDR3: CSVGRNTGELFF. The CDR3 DNA sequence: TGCAGCGTTGGTAGAAACACCGGGGAGCTGTTTTTT. The chain is built from TRBV29-1 and TRBJ2-2; the D is unclear. The length of the CDR3 is 12 residues. V was clipped by 4 bases and J by 2 bases, with 5 bases between them. Looked up from germline, CDR1 is SQVTM and CDR2 is ANQGSEA.

This chain links TRBV7-6 with TRBJ2-7; 9 bases map to TRBD1. V trimming: 1 base; J trimming: 4 bases; junction bases outside the gene matches: 5. CDR1 is SGHVS and CDR2 is FNYEAQ in the germline V gene. This CDR3 comprises 15 residues. The CDR3 sequence: CASSLVGGQGYEQYF. The CDR3 nucleotides are TGTGCCAGCAGCTTAGTAGGAGGACAGGGGTACGAGCAGTACTTC.

The sample holds a few counts of this clone. Here the CDR3 reads CASSYSRGSYEQYF. The CDR3 DNA is TGTGCCAGCAGTTACTCTAGGGGCTCCTACGAGCAGTACTTC. This chain joins TRBV6-5 and TRBJ2-7; a weak D match, TRBD1 (5 bases). This CDR3 contains 14 residues. Germline CDR1 MNHEY, CDR2 SVGAGI. Trimming stripped 0 bases from V and 0 bases from J, with 6 bases between.

The rearrangement uses TRBV4-1 and TRBJ2-3; 7 nucleotides agree with TRBD2. This CDR3 has 16 residues. The ends lost 4 bases at V and 1 base at J; junction bases unmatched: 8. From germline, CDR1 is MGHRA and CDR2 YSYEKL. This chain's CDR3 is CASSRESSGGTDTQYF. Written as DNA, the CDR3 is TGCGCCAGCAGCCGAGAGTCCAGCGGGGGCACAGATACGCAGTATTTT.

This clone was picked up one time. The rearrangement joins TRBV7-2 to TRBJ1-2; 9 positions match TRBD1. V lost 5 bases to trimming and J lost 1 base; unmatched junction nucleotides: 8. This CDR3 is 16 amino acids long. Per germline, CDR1 SGHTA and CDR2 FQGNSA. CDR3 sequence reads: CASSPRDRAFNYGYTF. CDR3 DNA: TGTGCCAGCAGCCCACGGGACAGGGCGTTTAACTATGGCTACACCTTC.

The chain has TRBV11-2 and TRBJ2-5, with D uncertain. The ends were cut back, 2 bases at V and 4 bases at J, with 2 bases in the middle. Germline CDR1 SGHAT, CDR2 FQNNGV. CDR3 length equals 11 residues. The CDR3 is CASSLLETQYF. CDR3 DNA: TGTGCCAGCAGCTTACTAGAGACCCAGTACTTC.

The chain is built from TRBV5-4 and TRBJ2-7, with 8 bases aligning to TRBD2. Germline lookup yields CDR1 SGHNT and CDR2 YYREEE (reference sequence). The CDR3 covers 15 residues. After removal of 3 bases from V and 3 bases from J, the junction contained 8 bases not matched to a gene. CDR3 bases: TGTGCCAGCAGCTCGCCCCGGGGGGGCGTCTACGAGCAGTACTTC. It encodes CASSSPRGGVYEQYF.

This chain links TRBV10-3 with TRBJ2-2, with D hard to call. Trimming took 7 bases from V and 0 from J, leaving 12 bases between them. Germline assignment: CDR1 ENHRY and CDR2 SYGVKD. This CDR3 has 15 amino acids. CDR3 DNA sequence: TGTGCCATCAATAAAGACACTCCGAACACCGGGGAGCTGTTTTTT. Translated: CAINKDTPNTGELFF.

The CDR3 sequence is CAWSEPPGSQHF. CDR3 in DNA: TGTGCCTGGAGTGAACCTCCCGGGTCCCAGCATTTT. The chain joins TRBV30 to TRBJ1-5, with unresolved D. Trimming pared 1 base from V and 11 bases from J, leaving 12 bases between. The CDR3 runs 12 residues. CDR1 and CDR2 from the germline V gene are GTSNPN and SVGIG (reference sequence).

The chain is built from TRBV29-1 and TRBJ2-5; D unclear. Germline CDR1 SQVTM, CDR2 ANQGSEA. V shed 4 bases and J shed 0 bases, with 9 bases lying between them. The CDR3 is 13 amino acids. CDR3 amino acids: CSVARRNQETQYF. CDR3 DNA sequence: TGCAGCGTTGCTCGCAGGAACCAAGAGACCCAGTACTTC.

The rearrangement uses TRBV2 and TRBJ1-2; D call uncertain. The CDR3 is 16 residues long. The germline V gene encodes CDR1 SNHLY and CDR2 FYNNEI. V was cut by 6 bases and J by 0 bases, with 17 bases left in between. The DNA of the CDR3 is TGTGCCAGCAGCGGTCGAAAGACACCCTCTAACTATGGCTACACCTTC. Encoded protein: CASSGRKTPSNYGYTF. The full variable domain, completed using reference TRBV2 and TRBJ1-2, is EPEVTQTPSHQVTQMGQEVILRCVPISNHLYFYWYRQILGQKVEFLVSFYNNEISEKSEIFDDQFSVERPDGSNFTLKIRSTKLEDSAMYFCASSGRKTPSNYGYTFGSGTRLTVV.

The chain links TRBV6-5 to TRBJ1-2; D gene ambiguous. This CDR3 spans 13 amino acids. The V and J ends lost 11 bases and 0 bases respectively, with 13 bases between them. In germline, CDR1 is MNHEY, CDR2 SVGAGI. The chain's CDR3 is CASRGTTNYGYTF. For the CDR3, the DNA is TGTGCCTCCCGGGGTACTACTAACTATGGCTACACCTTC.

This clone was counted between two and nine times. Other DNA sequences within the sample encode an identical CDR3. This chain links TRBV13 with TRBJ1-5; D is possibly TRBD1 (6 bases). The CDR3 contains 15 residues. CDR1 is PRHDT, CDR2 FYEKMQ, per germline (reference sequence). V was clipped by 5 bases and J by 6 bases, with 17 bases between them. The DNA of the CDR3 is TGTGCCAGCAGCGAGGGGGGGCAGGGCGGTCAGCCCCAGCATTTT. Protein product: CASSEGGQGGQPQHF.

The chain recombines TRBV9 with TRBJ2-7, with a weak D call TRBD2 (5 bases). Trimming removed 0 bases from V and 4 bases from J, with 17 bases in between. The CDR3 has 16 residues. CDR1 is SGDLS, CDR2 YYNGEE, per germline. CDR3 loop: CASSVDGEPVVYEQYF. The DNA of the CDR3 is TGTGCCAGCAGCGTAGACGGGGAGCCCGTGGTATACGAGCAGTACTTC. Full variable domain (missing parts from reference TRBV9 and TRBJ2-7): DSGVTQTPKHLITATGQRVTLRCSPRSGDLSVYWYQQSLDQGLQFLIQYYNGEERAKGNILERFSAQQFPDLHSELNLSSLELGDSALYFCASSVDGEPVVYEQYFGPGTRLTVT.

This sequence joins TRBV9 and TRBJ1-1; 7 bases are a match to TRBD1. V was pared by 0 bases and J by 6 bases, with 11 bases of the junction left unmatched. The CDR3 runs 16 residues. Germline V lookup: CDR1 SGDLS, CDR2 YYNGEE. In DNA form, the CDR3 reads TGTGCCAGCAGCGTAGATGGGAGCGAGGGGGCCGCTGAAGCTTTCTTT. This encodes CASSVDGSEGAAEAFF.

The chain joins TRBV7-2 to TRBJ2-7, with D perhaps TRBD1 or TRBD2 (5 bases each). Germline CDR1 and CDR2: SGHTA and FQGNSA. This CDR3 region has 15 residues. V lost 6 bases to trimming and J lost 7 bases, with 22 bases between them. CDR3 coding DNA: TGTGCCAGCAGTTTACAGGCCCCAGGAGAGGGAGAGCAGTACTTC. The encoded protein is CASSLQAPGEGEQYF.

The chain employs TRBV4-2 and TRBJ2-5; D is possibly TRBD1 (5 bases). CDR1 LGHNA and CDR2 YNFKEQ come from the germline V gene. The V and J ends lost 0 bases and 4 bases respectively, with 15 bases between them. The CDR3 has 16 residues. The CDR3 DNA reads TGTGCCAGCAGCCAAGAGGGGCTTGGGGCAAGAGAGACCCAGTACTTC. It specifies CASSQEGLGARETQYF.

The chain links TRBV7-6 to TRBJ2-6; D call uncertain. The germline V gene has CDR1 SGHVS and CDR2 FNYEAQ. V shed 4 bases and J shed 2 bases, with 9 bases lying between them. The CDR3 contains 15 residues. CDR3 sequence reads: CASSSAEAGANVLTF. For the CDR3, the DNA is TGTGCCAGCAGCTCCGCTGAGGCTGGGGCCAACGTCCTGACTTTC.

CDR3 in DNA: TGTGCCATCAGTATACAGGGGGCCAATAATTCACCCCTCCACTTT. It is translated as CAISIQGANNSPLHF. The chain couples TRBV10-3 to TRBJ1-6; 9 bases map to TRBD1. The trim removed 5 bases at V and 5 bases at J, leaving 4 bases unmatched. The CDR3 is 15 amino acids. Germline CDR1 reads ENHRY; CDR2 reads SYGVKD.

J is TRBJ2-1 and V is TRBV10-3, with 10 nucleotides matching TRBD1. J lost 8 bases, V lost 9 bases, and 4 bases had no gene match. The CDR3 is 12 residues long. Germline V gene sequence: CDR1 ENHRY, CDR2 SYGVKD. CDR3 residues: CAMGTGDDEQFF. CDR3 DNA: TGTGCCATGGGGACAGGGGATGATGAGCAGTTCTTC.

This clone was observed a handful of times. The chain has TRBV5-1 and TRBJ2-5; no firm D call. V lost 3 bases to trimming and J lost 4 bases, with 13 bases between them. The CDR3 is 14 residues long. CDR1 and CDR2 from the germline V gene are SGHRS and YFSETQ. CDR3 sequence reads: CASSSSHGGETQYF. The CDR3 DNA sequence: TGCGCCAGCAGCTCGAGCCACGGCGGAGAGACCCAGTACTTC.

The rearrangement links TRBV10-2 to TRBJ2-5; 8 bases fit TRBD2. CDR3 length: 16 residues. CDR1 WSHSY and CDR2 SAAADI come from the germline V gene. V shed 3 bases, J shed 3 bases, and the junction held 9 bases outside the gene matches. The CDR3 here is CASSDRSGGEKETQYF. The CDR3 coding sequence is TGCGCCAGCAGTGACCGGAGCGGGGGAGAGAAAGAGACCCAGTACTTC.

This clone was seen only once. The DNA of the CDR3 is TGTGCCAGCAGCTTGGACAGGCTAGCCAAAAACATTCAGTACTTC. Its translation: CASSLDRLAKNIQYF. The chain carries TRBV7-2 and TRBJ2-4, with 7 nucleotides matching TRBD1. This CDR3 comprises 15 residues. The V segment lost 3 bases and the J segment 0 bases; nucleotides outside the gene matches: 2. Germline lookup yields CDR1 SGHTA and CDR2 FQGNSA.

This clone was observed a handful of times. J is TRBJ2-7 and V is TRBV28; TRBD1 matches 8 bases. Germline V CDR1 and CDR2: MDHEN, SYDVKM. The junction had 11 bases not matched to a gene; V was cut back by 6 bases and J by 4 bases. The CDR3 contains 15 residues. CDR3 residues: CASRTPGGAGYEQYF. The CDR3 DNA sequence: TGTGCCAGCAGGACCCCAGGGGGCGCAGGATACGAGCAGTACTTC. The full variable domain, with the rest looked up from reference TRBV28 and TRBJ2-7, is DVKVTQSSRYLVKRTGEKVFLECVQDMDHENMFWYRQDPGLGLRLIYFSYDVKMKEKGDIPEGYSVSREKKERFSLILESASTNQTSMYLCASRTPGGAGYEQYFGPGTRLTVT.

The V and J genes are TRBV30 and TRBJ1-1; 7 bases align to TRBD1. The junction had 4 bases not matched to a gene; V was cut back by 3 bases and J by 0 bases. The CDR3 extends over 14 amino acids. Per the germline V gene, CDR1 is GTSNPN and CDR2 is SVGIG (reference sequence). The CDR3 protein is CAWRTGPMNTEAFF. The DNA of the CDR3 is TGTGCCTGGAGGACAGGGCCTATGAACACTGAAGCTTTCTTT.

This clone was seen a few times. V usage is TRBV7-2 and J usage is TRBJ2-5, with TRBD2 matching over 11 bases. Germline V lookup: CDR1 SGHTA, CDR2 FQGNSA. The CDR3 is 16 residues long. The trim removed 3 bases at V and 5 bases at J, leaving 8 bases unmatched. The chain's CDR3 is CASSFVSGGGVETQYF. DNA for the CDR3: TGTGCCAGCAGCTTTGTTAGCGGGGGGGGAGTTGAGACCCAGTACTTC.

V is TRBV5-1 and J is TRBJ2-5; 11 bases fit TRBD2. J lost 4 bases, V lost 0 bases, and 8 bases had no gene match. Germline V lookup: CDR1 SGHRS, CDR2 YFSETQ. This CDR3 comprises 17 residues. The CDR3 DNA follows: TGCGCCAGCAGCTTGGCTGGTAGCGGGGGGGCAGGAGAGACCCAGTACTTC. It yields the protein CASSLAGSGGAGETQYF.